What follows are 23 T cell receptor beta chains derived from one specimen sequenced in a study of blood T cell repertoires in COVID-19. Clones were read by immunoSEQ multiplex PCR, and TCRdb kept only the in-frame ones, dropping some. The profile shows around 85,000 clones, around 88% of them singletons. Sequences were obtained from peripheral blood. All receptors derive from a man in his sixties with acute or convalescent COVID-19.

The rearrangement uses TRBV6-2 or TRBV6-3 and TRBJ1-5; a weak D match, TRBD1 (5 bases). V dropped 2 bases and J dropped 0 bases, with 11 bases sitting between them. The CDR3 runs to 16 residues. Looked up from germline, CDR1 is MNHEY and CDR2 is SVGEGT. Here the CDR3 reads CASSYQRQYSNQPQHF. CDR3 nucleotide sequence: TGTGCCAGCAGTTACCAGAGACAGTATAGCAATCAGCCCCAGCATTTT.

The V and J genes are TRBV5-1 and TRBJ1-1, with a possible D match to TRBD1 (5 bases). Germline CDR1 SGHRS, CDR2 YFSETQ. The V end lost 4 bases, the J end lost 8 bases, and 12 bases lay between the germline ends. The CDR3 spans 12 residues. CDR3 DNA sequence: TGCGCCAGCAGCCCAGGACACAGCGAAGCTTTCTTT. It translates to CASSPGHSEAFF.

CDR3 in amino acids: CASSYSSGAKQPQHF. The CDR3 DNA follows: TGTGCCAGCAGTTACTCAAGCGGGGCCAAGCAGCCCCAGCATTTT. V usage is TRBV6-5 and J usage is TRBJ1-5, with TRBD1 as a possible D gene (5 bases). V lost 0 bases and J lost 7, with 13 bases in between. This CDR3 spans 15 amino acids. Germline V gives CDR1 MNHEY, CDR2 SVGAGI.

This rearrangement joins TRBV4-3 to TRBJ1-6; D is unresolved. Germline assignment: CDR1 LGHNA and CDR2 YSLEER. This CDR3 region has 15 residues. V lost 2 bases to trimming and J lost 8 bases, with 13 bases between them. Here the CDR3 DNA reads TGCGCCAGCAGCCAAAATTCGTATGCGGATTCACCCCTCCACTTT. Its protein is CASSQNSYADSPLHF.

V usage is TRBV3-1 (or the pseudogene TRBV3-2) and J usage is TRBJ2-5; TRBD2 matches at 7 bases. The CDR3 length is 14 residues. J gave up 4 bases and V 4 bases, and 6 bases lay outside the gene matches. Germline values: CDR1 LGHDT, CDR2 YNNKEL (reference sequence). CDR3 sequence reads: CASSPSGLVETQYF. CDR3 in DNA: TGTGCCAGCAGCCCCTCCGGACTAGTAGAGACCCAGTACTTC.

The chain has TRBV19 and TRBJ2-6; 11 nucleotides match TRBD1. CDR3 length: 18 residues. Germline CDR1 is LNHDA and CDR2 is SQIVND (reference sequence). The junction had 10 bases not matched to a gene; V was cut back by 6 bases and J by 3 bases. The CDR3 bases are TGTGCCAGTAGCGTTAAAGGACAGGGGGCTGGTGGGGCCAACGTCCTGACTTTC. Translating gives CASSVKGQGAGGANVLTF.

This chain connects TRBV19 to TRBJ1-6; D uncertain. Germline V gene data show CDR1 as LNHDA and CDR2 as SQIVND (reference sequence). The germline V and J ends were trimmed by 1 base and 6 bases, with 13 bases remaining between them. This CDR3 has 16 residues. The CDR3 bases are TGTGCCAGTAGTATAGCCACAGCAAATATTAATTCACCCCTCCACTTT. This sequence encodes CASSIATANINSPLHF.

The J gene is TRBJ1-1, the V gene TRBV7-6, with D unresolved. V lost 5 bases to trimming and J lost 5 bases, with 15 bases between them. Germline CDR1 is SGHVS and CDR2 is FNYEAQ. The CDR3 is made up of 14 amino acids. The CDR3 coding sequence is TGTGCCAGCAGCCCCTCGGAGGTTCGGACTGAAGCTTTCTTT. It specifies CASSPSEVRTEAFF.

As DNA, the CDR3 is TGTGCCAGCAGCTTGTGGACAGGAGATGAGCAGTTCTTC. As protein: CASSLWTGDEQFF. This chain joins TRBV7-6 and TRBJ2-1; 7 nucleotides agree with TRBD1. From germline, CDR1 is SGHVS and CDR2 FNYEAQ. Losses at the gene ends were 3 bases for V and 8 bases for J; bases not matched to a gene: 4. This CDR3 region has 13 residues.

The gene calls are TRBV28 and TRBJ1-2; a weak D match, TRBD1 (6 bases). The CDR3 extends over 15 amino acids. Germline CDR1 MDHEN, CDR2 SYDVKM. V gave up 3 bases and J gave up 6 bases, with 17 bases separating them. The CDR3: CASSFSGRGSNGYTF. CDR3 in DNA: TGTGCCAGCAGTTTCTCGGGAAGGGGGTCGAATGGCTACACCTTC.

J is TRBJ2-7 and V is TRBV6-5, with TRBD2 matching over 9 bases. Germline CDR1 reads MNHEY; CDR2 reads SVGAGI. V lost 6 bases to trimming and J lost 2 bases; unmatched junction nucleotides: 8. The CDR3 sequence is 15 residues long. The CDR3 is CASSHSGGDPYEQYF. In DNA, the CDR3 is TGTGCCAGCAGCCATAGCGGGGGAGATCCCTACGAGCAGTACTTC.

The chain couples TRBV15 to TRBJ1-1; TRBD1 might be the D (6 bases). V was trimmed by 1 base and J by 6 bases, leaving 12 bases between them. The CDR3 is 14 amino acids. CDR1 is LNHNV and CDR2 is YYDKDF in the germline V gene (reference sequence). The CDR3 loop reads CATSRGMTGPEAFF. CDR3 coding DNA: TGTGCCACCAGCAGAGGTATGACAGGCCCTGAAGCTTTCTTT.

The genes are TRBV6-1 and TRBJ1-6, with D hard to call. The germline gives CDR1 MNHNS, CDR2 SASEGT. Between the trimmed V and J ends, which lost 1 base and 8 bases, there was a span of 6 bases. The CDR3 has 13 amino acids. The CDR3 here is CASSEVLYSPLHF. DNA of the CDR3: TGTGCCAGCAGTGAAGTTCTTTATTCACCCCTCCACTTT.

The genes are TRBV24-1 and TRBJ2-1; the match to TRBD2 covers 14 bases. From germline, CDR1 is KGHDR and CDR2 SFDVKD. The ends lost 4 bases at V and 9 bases at J; junction bases unmatched: 10. The CDR3 loop spans 17 amino acids. The CDR3 reads CATSDRTLGLAGVEQFF. The CDR3 bases are TGTGCCACCAGTGACCGAACGCTGGGACTAGCGGGGGTTGAGCAGTTCTTC.

V gene TRBV3-1 (or the pseudogene TRBV3-2) combines with J gene TRBJ1-2; TRBD1 matches 8 bases. CDR1 is LGHDT and CDR2 is YNNKEL in the germline V gene (reference sequence). The V gene end was trimmed by 1 base and the J gene end by 6 bases; junction bases not matched to a gene: 7. This CDR3 is 15 amino acids long. The CDR3 DNA reads as TGTGCCAGCAGCCAAGGGACCGGGACAGGCCATGGCTACACCTTC. It encodes CASSQGTGTGHGYTF.

V usage is TRBV2 and J usage is TRBJ2-3; D may be TRBD2 (6 bases). V was shortened by 4 bases and J by 1 base, with 15 bases between the two germline ends. This CDR3 contains 16 residues. Germline V lookup: CDR1 SNHLY, CDR2 FYNNEI. CDR3 loop: CASSVNGGGGTDTQYF. In DNA form, the CDR3 reads TGTGCCAGCAGTGTGAACGGGGGAGGAGGCACAGATACGCAGTATTTT.

In DNA form, the CDR3 reads TGTGCCAGCAGCCAAGAAGGGGGCGGACCGAGCACAGATACGCAGTATTTT. Its translation: CASSQEGGGPSTDTQYF. The chain recombines TRBV4-2 with TRBJ2-3; 7 bases map to TRBD1. After removal of 0 bases from V and 0 bases from J, the junction contained 6 bases not matched to a gene. CDR1 is LGHNA, CDR2 YNFKEQ, per germline. CDR3 length: 17 amino acids.

This clone appeared once. The chain has TRBV9 and TRBJ1-1; the D gene is possibly TRBD1 (6 bases). In germline, CDR1 is SGDLS, CDR2 YYNGEE. Trimming removed 3 bases at V and 1 base at J, with 13 bases between. The CDR3 has 15 residues. The CDR3 protein is CASSALGQTNTEAFF. CDR3 in DNA: TGTGCCAGCAGCGCCCTGGGACAAACGAACACTGAAGCTTTCTTT.

This sequence joins TRBV5-1 and TRBJ2-5; TRBD2 matches at 12 bases. The CDR3 has 18 amino acids. Germline V gives CDR1 SGHRS, CDR2 YFSETQ. Losses at the gene ends were 4 bases for V and 1 base for J; bases not matched to a gene: 11. CDR3 bases: TGCGCCAGCAGCCCTACCCCGACTAGCGGGGGTACCCAAGAGACCCAGTACTTC. Its translation is CASSPTPTSGGTQETQYF.

This clone was detected once. CDR3 nucleotide sequence: TGTGCCAGCAGTATAGACACGTATAATTCACCCCTCCACTTT. Translated: CASSIDTYNSPLHF. The chain joins TRBV28 to TRBJ1-6; no reliable D call. This CDR3 comprises 14 residues. Per the germline V gene, CDR1 is MDHEN and CDR2 is SYDVKM. Trimming removed 5 bases from V and 4 bases from J, with 9 bases in between.

The genes are TRBV6-2 or TRBV6-3 and TRBJ1-5; TRBD1 is a possible D gene (5 bases). In germline, CDR1 is MNHEY, CDR2 SVGEGT. With 2 bases removed from V and 7 bases from J, the gap between germline ends came to 9 bases. The CDR3 is 13 residues long. CDR3 sequence reads: CASSYGGGQPQHF. DNA for the CDR3: TGTGCCAGCAGTTACGGGGGAGGACAGCCCCAGCATTTT.

CDR3 amino acids: CASSLDSRSGNTIYF. The CDR3 coding sequence is TGTGCCAGCAGCTTGGACAGCCGCTCTGGAAACACCATATATTTT. The rearrangement joins TRBV11-3 to TRBJ1-3; maybe TRBD1 (6 bases). The CDR3 spans 15 residues. Germline V lookup: CDR1 SGHNT, CDR2 YENEEA. Trimming left V 3 bases short and J 0 bases short, with 9 bases between.

This chain joins TRBV11-2 and TRBJ1-2; D uncertain. Germline CDR1 is SGHAT and CDR2 is FQNNGV. V was shortened by 1 base and J by 3 bases, with 9 bases between the two germline ends. This CDR3 has 14 amino acids. In DNA form, the CDR3 reads TGTGCCAGCAGCTTAGGGCGACGGGACTATGGCTACACCTTC. Translating gives CASSLGRRDYGYTF.